A selection of T cell receptor beta chains follows, all from one sample in a study of blood T cells in healthy people across ages. MiXCR, applied by TCRdb to the 5' RACE reads, yields one record per CDR3 protein. The sample has around 1,000,000 distinct CDR3 sequences; almost 25% are singletons. The sample also formed part of further work on T cells of mothers and their children.

Sequencing was performed on blood. The source is a girl aged 2 to 9 in good health. Both conserved end residues are part of each CDR3. A D gene is named only where the DNA matches it firmly. The size entry is marked missing in some rows and otherwise reads once, few, many or a size class.

clone_size	v_call	j_call	d_call	cdr3_nt	cdr3_aa
few	TRBV7-9	TRBJ1-2	.	TGTGCCAGCAGCCCCATGCCCATCCCGGATGGCTACACCTTC	CASSPMPIPDGYTF
few	TRBV5-1	TRBJ1-4	.	TGCGCCAGCAGCTCGTCAGGGCTATCAGAAAAACTGTTTTTT	CASSSSGLSEKLFF
.	TRBV4-3	TRBJ1-5	.	TGCGCCAGCAGCCCGGACCAGGGAATTCAGCCCCAGCATTTT	CASSPDQGIQPQHF
few	TRBV2	TRBJ2-5	.	TGTGCCAGCTTGGAGCGGCAAGAGACCCAGTACTTC	CASLERQETQYF
few	TRBV12-5	TRBJ2-7	.	TGTGCTAGTGGTTTGGTACCCCCCAGCCCAGCTCCCTACGAGCAGTACTTC	CASGLVPPSPAPYEQYF
.	TRBV12-3/TRBV12-4	TRBJ2-7	.	TGTGCCAGCAGTTTAGTCCGTTGGCTTCTTGGGGCCAAGTACGAGCAGTACTTC	CASSLVRWLLGAKYEQYF
.	TRBV11-2	TRBJ1-5	.	TGTGCCAGCAGCTTAGGCGGCCCCGCGGTAGTGCAGCCCCAGCATTTT	CASSLGGPAVVQPQHF
.	TRBV3-1	TRBJ2-3	TRBD2	TGTGCCAGCAGCCAGGGACTAGCGGGGGTCGGGGATACGCAGTATTTT	CASSQGLAGVGDTQYF
few	TRBV20-1	TRBJ1-3	.	TGCAGTGCTAGAGGAGGTTTGACGGGTGCTCCTGGAAACACCATATATTTT	CSARGGLTGAPGNTIYF
.	TRBV12-3/TRBV12-4	TRBJ2-7	TRBD1	TGTGCCAGCAGGCCCGGGACAGAAATTTACGAGCAGTACTTC	CASRPGTEIYEQYF
few	TRBV4-3	TRBJ2-2	TRBD1	TGCGCCAGCAGTTACGGACAGGAATTCACCGGGGAGCTGTTTTTT	CASSYGQEFTGELFF
.	TRBV7-8	TRBJ1-1	.	TGTGCCAGCAGTCGAAATGTTGGGACGAACACTGAAGCTTTCTTT	CASSRNVGTNTEAFF
few	TRBV6-5	TRBJ1-1	TRBD1	TGTGCCAGCAGTTACTCGAGGCAAGGGACAGAGGGCCCTGAAGCTTTCTTT	CASSYSRQGTEGPEAFF
.	TRBV10-3	TRBJ2-3	.	TGTGCCATCAGTGGGGGCGGGGGCACAGATACGCAGTATTTT	CAISGGGGTDTQYF
few	TRBV27	TRBJ2-7	.	TGTGCCAGCAGTTTATCGGTAGCAAGCTCCTACGAGCAGTACTTC	CASSLSVASSYEQYF
few	TRBV11-2	TRBJ2-1	.	TGTGCCAGCAGCTTAGTCAGGGACGGAGTGGGTGAGCAGTTCTTC	CASSLVRDGVGEQFF
few	TRBV5-1	TRBJ2-7	TRBD1	TGCGCCAGCAGCCCGAAGGGGGACAGGGGGTACGAGCAGTACTTC	CASSPKGDRGYEQYF
.	TRBV19	TRBJ1-2	.	TGTGCCAGTAGTGCCCTTGAGGCGACAGCTAGCCCGGGCTACACCTTC	CASSALEATASPGYTF
.	TRBV25-1	TRBJ2-7	.	TGTGCCAGCACGGGCTTATACTACGAGCAGTACTTC	CASTGLYYEQYF
few	TRBV7-8	TRBJ2-1	.	TGTGCCAGCAACACAGGACTGGGAAGCTCCTACAATGAGCAGTTCTTC	CASNTGLGSSYNEQFF
few	TRBV12-3/TRBV12-4	TRBJ1-1	.	TGTGCCAGCAGCCGAAGGGGGGTTTTGACTGAAGCTTTCTTT	CASSRRGVLTEAFF
once	TRBV7-8	TRBJ2-7	.	TGTGCCAGCAGCTTAGCAGGGGCGGAAAACTACGAGCAGTACTTC	CASSLAGAENYEQYF
.	TRBV29-1	TRBJ2-7	.	TGCAGCGTCCGGTCCGAAACCTACGAGCAGTACTTC	CSVRSETYEQYF
few	TRBV5-1	TRBJ2-1	.	TGCGCCAGCAGCTGGTCTGGGGAGAACAATGAGCAGTTCTTC	CASSWSGENNEQFF
.	TRBV6-1	TRBJ1-5	.	TGTGCCAGCAGTGATTGGTCGTATAGCAATCAGCCCCAGCATTTT	CASSDWSYSNQPQHF
.	TRBV12-3/TRBV12-4	TRBJ2-2	TRBD2	TGTGCCAGCAGTTCGGGACTAGCGGACACCGGGGAGCTGTTTTTT	CASSSGLADTGELFF
.	TRBV5-1	TRBJ2-1	TRBD2	TGCGCCAGCAGCTTGGTCTTGGGGGGGTCGAAGGAGCAGTTCTTC	CASSLVLGGSKEQFF
few	TRBV29-1	TRBJ1-1	.	TGCAGCGTCGTGTTGCGGGCAGCCCCTGGGGCTTTCTTT	CSVVLRAAPGAFF
few	TRBV25-1	TRBJ1-1	TRBD1	TGTGCCAGCAGCCCTTGGGACAGTCAAAACACTGAAGCTTTCTTT	CASSPWDSQNTEAFF
.	TRBV5-5	TRBJ2-2	.	TGTGCCAGCAGCTTGATCCTAGGGGAAAGGACCGGGGAGCTGTTTTTT	CASSLILGERTGELFF
few	TRBV11-2	TRBJ1-4	TRBD1	TGTGCCAGCAGCTCTGACCCAGGGGGCGTTGAAAAACTGTTTTTT	CASSSDPGGVEKLFF
few	TRBV28	TRBJ1-6	TRBD1	TGTGCCAGCAGTTTCCCAACCTCGGGACAGGGGTTCGATAATTCACCCCTCCACTTT	CASSFPTSGQGFDNSPLHF
few	TRBV11-2	TRBJ2-7	.	TGTGCCAGCAGCTTACATGCCCGCTCCTACGAGCAGTACTTC	CASSLHARSYEQYF
few	TRBV12-3/TRBV12-4	TRBJ2-5	TRBD2	TGTGCCAGCAACCTAGCGGGGGGGCCAGAGACCCAGTACTTC	CASNLAGGPETQYF
.	TRBV4-3	TRBJ2-3	TRBD2	TGCGCCAGCACCCCTGGACTAGCGGGGGGACCCACTACGCAGTATTTT	CASTPGLAGGPTTQYF
.	TRBV11-2	TRBJ1-4	.	TGTGCCAGCAGCTTCACTATCTTTGAAAAACTGTTTTTT	CASSFTIFEKLFF
.	TRBV5-6	TRBJ2-6	.	TGTGCCAGCAGCTTGTCGTCTGGGCGGGACGGGGCCAACGTCCTGACTTTC	CASSLSSGRDGANVLTF
few	TRBV10-3	TRBJ2-1	.	TGTGCCATCAGGAGGGGGGAAAGGAATGAGCAGTTCTTC	CAIRRGERNEQFF
few	TRBV20-1	TRBJ1-2	.	TGCAGTGCTAGAGGGCTGATGGCAGGGAAGAACTATGGCTACACCTTC	CSARGLMAGKNYGYTF
few	TRBV15	TRBJ2-2	.	TGTGCCACCAGCCCCCTGATGATGTCGGGAAACACCGGGGAGCCGTTTTTT	CATSPLMMSGNTGEPFF
.	TRBV6-1	TRBJ2-3	.	TGTGCCAGCACCCTCAGCAGGGAAAGGAAAGATACGCAGTATTTT	CASTLSRERKDTQYF
.	TRBV7-2	TRBJ2-2	.	TGTGCCAGCAGCCCCTACAGAGGCACCGGGGAGCTGTTTTTT	CASSPYRGTGELFF
many	TRBV29-1	TRBJ2-3	.	TGCAGCGTTGACTGGGGGGGCACAGATACGCAGTATTTT	CSVDWGGTDTQYF
.	TRBV28	TRBJ2-7	TRBD2	TGTGCCAGCAGGGGGACTAAGCGGGCCTTATACTTC	CASRGTKRALYF
.	TRBV4-3	TRBJ2-3	.	TGCGCCAGCAGCCAAGATGCGACAGGTCTCACAGATACGCAGTATTTT	CASSQDATGLTDTQYF
few	TRBV7-9	TRBJ2-1	TRBD2	TGTGCCAGCAGCACCGGACTAGCGGCCTTCGGGGAGCAGTTCTTC	CASSTGLAAFGEQFF
.	TRBV29-1	TRBJ1-2	.	TGCACCATGAGGGTAAACTATGGCTACACCTTC	CTMRVNYGYTF
.	TRBV12-3/TRBV12-4	TRBJ1-2	.	TGTGCCAGCAGTTTTGTGGCAGGAAGTAACCATGACTACACCTTC	CASSFVAGSNHDYTF
.	TRBV6-4	TRBJ2-3	.	TGTGCCAGCAGTGACTCCCAGGGAGGAGGGGGCACAGATACGCAGTATTTT	CASSDSQGGGGTDTQYF